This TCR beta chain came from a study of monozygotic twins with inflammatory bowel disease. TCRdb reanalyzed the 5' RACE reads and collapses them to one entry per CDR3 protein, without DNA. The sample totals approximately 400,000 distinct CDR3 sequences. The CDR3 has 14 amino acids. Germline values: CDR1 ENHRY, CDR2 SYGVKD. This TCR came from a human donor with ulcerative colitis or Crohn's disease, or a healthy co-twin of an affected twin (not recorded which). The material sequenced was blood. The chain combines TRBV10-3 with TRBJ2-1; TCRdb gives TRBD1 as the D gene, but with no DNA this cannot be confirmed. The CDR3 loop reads CAISVGAGAGEQFF.